Included here is one T cell receptor beta chain sequence, with context. Authors' analysis steps: Reference gene primer amplification gave estimated nucleated cell counts. The method was immunoSEQ multiplex PCR; TCRdb's version includes in-frame clones alone and lacks a portion of them. That table gives V, J and clone size, and the DNA gave D and trimming. The table lists 350,000 to 450,000 clones, 85% of them singletons. This record comes from a study of blood T cell repertoires in COVID-19. Background on the study: T cells, B-cell-depleted T cells, or PBMCs supplied cDNA or gDNA.

The CDR3 loop spans 15 amino acids. Unmatched junction bases numbered 9, after V lost 1 base and J lost 6 bases. Germline V gives CDR1 SGHAT, CDR2 FQDESV (reference sequence). The TCR sequence derives from a woman under 30 with acute or convalescent COVID-19. Sequenced input: peripheral blood. This rearrangement joins TRBV11-1 to TRBJ2-7; 7 bases agree with TRBD1. The CDR3 bases are TGTGCCAGCAGCTTAGATCCGGGGTCAGGGGGCGAGCAGTACTTC. Amino acid sequence: CASSLDPGSGGEQYF.